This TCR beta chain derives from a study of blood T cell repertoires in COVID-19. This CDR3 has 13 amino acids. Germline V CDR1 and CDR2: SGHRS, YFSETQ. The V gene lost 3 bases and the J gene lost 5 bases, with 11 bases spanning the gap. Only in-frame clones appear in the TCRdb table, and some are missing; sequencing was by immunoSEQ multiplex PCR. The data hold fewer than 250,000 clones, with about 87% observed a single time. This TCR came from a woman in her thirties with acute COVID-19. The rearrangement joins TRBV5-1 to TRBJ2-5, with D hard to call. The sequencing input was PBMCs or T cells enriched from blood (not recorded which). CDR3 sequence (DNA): TGCGCCAGCAGCTCGGTCACCGCCGAGACCCAGTACTTC. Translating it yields CASSSVTAETQYF.